A single sample is the source of the 31 T cell receptor beta chains below, sequenced in a study of cytomegalovirus exposure and HLA in healthy donors. Data came from immunoSEQ multiplex PCR; TCRdb stores just in-frame clones and leaves some out. Found here are about 240,000 clones, approximately 84% of them singletons; the top ten hold 1.2%. Specimen: PBMCs. The receptors derive from a woman aged 30 to 39 in good health and CMV-seropositive.

The CDR3 DNA reads as TGTGCCAGCAGCTCACGACGTACTCCCGAGGGTGGCTACACCTTC. Translation: CASSSRRTPEGGYTF. The V gene is TRBV7-9, the J gene TRBJ1-2, with D uncertain. The CDR3 totals 15 residues. The germline gives CDR1 SEHNR, CDR2 FQNEAQ (reference sequence). V was cut by 4 bases and J by 7 bases, with 19 bases left in between.

V and J are TRBV27 and TRBJ2-7; 12 bases are shared with TRBD1. The germline gives CDR1 MNHEY, CDR2 SMNVEV (reference sequence). V lost 6 bases and J lost 6; bases outside the gene matches: 6. This CDR3 region has 14 residues. DNA of the CDR3: TGTGCCAGCAGATTCCGGGACAGGGGGCTCGAGCAGTACTTC. This gives the protein CASRFRDRGLEQYF.

Comments on this clone: This CDR3 is also generated by other DNA sequences in the sample. The V gene is TRBV5-1, the J gene TRBJ2-1, with 9 bases that match TRBD2. The CDR3 consists of 15 residues. The germline V gene encodes CDR1 SGHRS and CDR2 YFSETQ. V was clipped by 0 bases and J by 4 bases; unmatched bases: 2. In DNA form, the CDR3 reads TGCGCCAGCAGCTTGGTGACTAGCGGATACAATGAGCAGTTCTTC. Protein product: CASSLVTSGYNEQFF. Together with reference TRBV5-1 and TRBJ2-1, the CDR3 gives the full variable domain: KAGVTQTPRYLIKTRGQQVTLSCSPISGHRSVSWYQQTPGQGLQFLFEYFSETQRNKGNFPGRFSGRQFSNSRSEMNVSTLELGDSALYLCASSLVTSGYNEQFFGPGTRLTVL.

The J gene is TRBJ2-3, the V gene TRBV9, with 7 bases that match TRBD2. CDR1 is SGDLS and CDR2 is YYNGEE in the germline V gene. V was clipped by 2 bases and J by 1 base; unmatched bases: 10. The CDR3 sequence is 17 residues long. Here the CDR3 reads CASSVTPGGGGTDTQYF. CDR3 nucleotide sequence: TGTGCCAGCAGCGTTACCCCGGGCGGGGGAGGCACAGATACGCAGTATTTT.

The chain is built from TRBV23-1 and TRBJ2-3, with a possible D match to TRBD2 (5 bases). TRBV23-1 is an open reading frame whose function is uncertain. The CDR3 is 16 residues long. Trimming stripped 0 bases from V and 0 bases from J, with 10 bases between. CDR3 DNA sequence: TGCGCCAGCAGTCAATCGGGCGGGTCTAGCACAGATACGCAGTATTTT. Protein: CASSQSGGSSTDTQYF.

The chain links TRBV6-1 to TRBJ2-1; TRBD2 agrees at 9 bases. This CDR3 contains 14 residues. The trim removed 6 bases at V and 10 bases at J, leaving 10 bases unmatched. From germline, CDR1 is MNHNS and CDR2 SASEGT. The CDR3: CASRERPSGTEQFF. In DNA, the CDR3 is TGTGCCAGCAGAGAAAGGCCTAGCGGGACCGAGCAGTTCTTC.

The chain couples TRBV5-1 to TRBJ1-1; 10 bases are shared with TRBD1. From germline, CDR1 is SGHRS and CDR2 YFSETQ. The V segment lost 1 base and the J segment 0 bases; nucleotides outside the gene matches: 6. The CDR3 is 17 amino acids. The CDR3: CASSLRQGAILNTEAFF. In nucleotides, the CDR3 is TGCGCCAGCAGCTTGAGACAGGGGGCAATCCTGAACACTGAAGCTTTCTTT.

This chain joins TRBV5-5 and TRBJ2-7, with TRBD1 matching 8 bases. The trim removed 0 bases at V and 4 bases at J, leaving 3 bases unmatched. From germline, CDR1 is SGHKS and CDR2 YYEKEE (reference sequence). The CDR3 length is 14 residues. The CDR3 DNA reads as TGTGCCAGCAGCTTGGTGGACAGGGAGTACGAGCAGTACTTC. The encoded protein is CASSLVDREYEQYF.

The rearrangement joins TRBV6-5 to TRBJ1-5; no reliable D call. The V gene lost 8 bases and the J gene lost 10 bases, with 21 bases spanning the gap. The CDR3 spans 14 residues. Germline V gene data show CDR1 as MNHEY and CDR2 as SVGAGI. The CDR3 protein is CASSKELEGSPQHF. The CDR3 coding sequence is TGTGCCAGCTCTAAAGAGCTAGAGGGATCCCCCCAGCATTTT.

The chain combines TRBV2 with TRBJ2-2, with TRBD2 as a possible D gene (5 bases). CDR3 length: 14 residues. The V and J ends lost 7 bases and 0 bases respectively, with 9 bases between them. CDR1 and CDR2 from the germline V gene are SNHLY and FYNNEI. In nucleotides, the CDR3 is TGTGCCAGCATGGTGGGAGCGAACACCGGGGAGCTGTTTTTT. This codes for CASMVGANTGELFF.

The chain couples TRBV18 to TRBJ2-6, with D possibly TRBD2 on 6 matching bases. The V gene lost 3 bases and the J gene lost 2 bases, with 11 bases spanning the gap. The CDR3 runs to 16 residues. Germline V gene sequence: CDR1 KGHSH, CDR2 LQKENI. This CDR3 is CASSPGGTAGANVLTF. The CDR3, as DNA: TGTGCCAGCTCACCGGGCGGGACGGCTGGGGCCAACGTCCTGACTTTC.

The chain is built from TRBV4-2 and TRBJ2-7; 12 bases are a match to TRBD2. Germline V gene lookup returns CDR1 LGHNA and CDR2 YNFKEQ. The CDR3 is 18 amino acids. V shed 0 bases and J 0 bases; nucleotides not matched to a gene: 6. DNA for the CDR3: TGTGCCAGCAGCCAAGATCTGCTAGCGGGAGGGAACTCCTACGAGCAGTACTTC. Translation: CASSQDLLAGGNSYEQYF.

This clone has just a few counts. The gene calls are TRBV6-6 and TRBJ1-2, with D perhaps TRBD1 (5 bases). This CDR3 has 14 amino acids. Germline-derived CDR1 and CDR2 are MNHNY and SVGAGI (reference sequence). Trimming cost V 9 bases and J 5 bases, with 19 bases left between them. CDR3 coding DNA: TGTGCCAGTTCCCGCTTAGGGGAAGTTTATGGCTACACCTTC. Amino acid sequence: CASSRLGEVYGYTF.

V usage is TRBV10-1 and J usage is TRBJ2-3; weak D call: TRBD2 (5 bases). CDR1 is WNHNN, CDR2 SYGVQD, per germline (reference sequence). The CDR3 is made up of 15 amino acids. Trimming shortened V by 5 bases and J by 0 bases, and 12 bases separated the two germline ends. CDR3 in amino acids: CASSLYSGSTDTQYF. CDR3 DNA sequence: TGCGCCAGCAGTTTATACTCGGGAAGCACAGATACGCAGTATTTT.

The DNA for the CDR3 is TGTGCCAGCAGCCACGAAACTTTCAGGCGGTATTTT. Its translation: CASSHETFRRYF. The V gene is TRBV11-2, the J gene TRBJ2-3; D is unresolved. The germline V gene has CDR1 SGHAT and CDR2 FQNNGV. The CDR3 consists of 12 residues. The V and J ends lost 5 bases and 14 bases respectively, with 17 bases between them. The variable domain in full, completed from reference TRBV11-2 and TRBJ2-3, reads EAGVAQSPRYKIIEKRQSVAFWCNPISGHATLYWYQQILGQGPKLLIQFQNNGVVDDSQLPKDRFSAERLKGVDSTLKIQPAKLEDSAVYLCASSHETFRRYFGPGTRLTVL.

The chain carries TRBV19 and TRBJ2-7, with 8 bases that match TRBD1. Germline V gene sequence: CDR1 LNHDA, CDR2 SQIVND (reference sequence). This CDR3 is 13 amino acids long. The trim removed 9 bases at V and 5 bases at J, leaving 9 bases unmatched. The CDR3 spells CASGGQGLNEQYF. The DNA of the CDR3 is TGTGCCAGCGGAGGACAGGGCCTCAACGAGCAGTACTTC. Full variable domain (remainder filled in from reference TRBV19 and TRBJ2-7): DGGITQSPKYLFRKEGQNVTLSCEQNLNHDAMYWYRQDPGQGLRLIYYSQIVNDFQKGDIAEGYSVSREKKESFPLTVTSAQKNPTAFYLCASGGQGLNEQYFGPGTRLTVT.

The rearrangement joins TRBV6-6 to TRBJ1-3; D uncertain. Germline loops: CDR1 MNHNY, CDR2 SVGAGI (reference sequence). Trimming cost V 4 bases and J 4 bases, with 17 bases left between them. This CDR3 spans 16 amino acids. Here the CDR3 DNA reads TGTGCCAGCAGTTCCAGGTTGTGGGAGGCAGGAAACACCATATATTTT. This sequence encodes CASSSRLWEAGNTIYF.

V and J are TRBV25-1 and TRBJ1-1; D gene uncertain. The CDR3 is 11 residues long. Trimming pared 6 bases from V and 4 bases from J, leaving 6 bases between. CDR1 is MGHDK, CDR2 SYGVNS, per germline. As DNA, the CDR3 is TGTGCCAGCAGACAGTTCACTGAAGCTTTCTTT. Translating it yields CASRQFTEAFF.

V usage is TRBV27 and J usage is TRBJ2-7, with a tentative D call TRBD2 (6 bases). The V end lost 7 bases, the J end lost 3 bases, and 7 bases lay between the germline ends. Germline values: CDR1 MNHEY, CDR2 SMNVEV (reference sequence). This CDR3 is 11 amino acids long. CDR3 nucleotides: TGTGCCAGCACGGAGGGCTACGAGCAGTACTTC. Its translation: CASTEGYEQYF.

This clone was counted a few times. The genes are TRBV2 and TRBJ2-5, with D perhaps TRBD1 (5 bases). Trimming stripped 6 bases from V and 5 bases from J, with 13 bases between. The CDR3 has 13 residues. Germline V gene data show CDR1 as SNHLY and CDR2 as FYNNEI. The CDR3 spells CASRPRGFETQYF. In DNA, the CDR3 is TGTGCCAGCAGGCCTAGGGGTTTCGAGACCCAGTACTTC.

The chain carries TRBV5-1 and TRBJ2-1; 12 bases line up with TRBD2. Germline V gene sequence: CDR1 SGHRS, CDR2 YFSETQ. With 4 bases clipped from V and 7 bases from J, the junction kept 3 bases outside the gene matches. This CDR3 spans 14 amino acids. CDR3 coding DNA: TGCGCCAGCAGCATCGGGACTAGCGGGAATGAGCAGTTCTTC. Translation gives CASSIGTSGNEQFF.

The chain recombines TRBV11-3 with TRBJ2-7, with a possible D match to TRBD2 (6 bases). There are 16 residues in the CDR3. The V gene lost 0 bases and the J gene lost 4 bases, with 16 bases spanning the gap. From germline, CDR1 is SGHNT and CDR2 YENEEA. This CDR3 reads CASSLDPPAGGYEQYF. The CDR3 DNA reads as TGTGCCAGCAGCTTAGATCCCCCGGCCGGGGGTTACGAGCAGTACTTC.

The chain is built from TRBV6-4 and TRBJ2-1; 9 bases are a match to TRBD2. Trimming removed 0 bases from V and 9 bases from J; junction bases left unmatched: 6. From germline, CDR1 is MRHNA and CDR2 SNTAGT. CDR3 size: 15 residues. The DNA of the CDR3 is TGTGCCAGCAGTGACTCAGCTAGCGGGGTAACTGAGCAGTTCTTC. Its protein product is CASSDSASGVTEQFF.

The genes are TRBV9 and TRBJ2-7; 13 nucleotides match TRBD2. Trimming at V came to 3 bases and at J to 6 bases, leaving 3 bases not matched to a gene. CDR1 and CDR2 from the germline V gene are SGDLS and YYNGEE. The CDR3 loop spans 14 amino acids. The CDR3 bases are TGTGCCAGCAGCGCCCGGACTAGCGGGAGCGAGCAGTACTTC. Amino acid sequence: CASSARTSGSEQYF.

V usage is TRBV2 and J usage is TRBJ2-3, with TRBD2 matching 8 bases. Trimming took 1 base from V and 0 from J; bases not matched to a gene: 12. The CDR3 runs 19 residues. Germline V gene data show CDR1 as SNHLY and CDR2 as FYNNEI. The CDR3 loop reads CASSEVGHVASGSTDTQYF. The CDR3 DNA reads as TGTGCCAGCAGTGAAGTGGGGCATGTAGCTAGCGGGAGCACAGATACGCAGTATTTT.

The J gene is TRBJ2-7, the V gene TRBV5-1; 9 bases fit TRBD2. The CDR3 consists of 16 residues. The trim removed 0 bases at V and 0 bases at J, leaving 4 bases unmatched. CDR1 is SGHRS and CDR2 is YFSETQ in the germline V gene. CDR3 sequence: CASSLGTSAYSYEQYF. The CDR3 nucleotides are TGCGCCAGCAGCTTGGGGACTAGCGCGTACTCCTACGAGCAGTACTTC.

J is TRBJ1-4 and V is TRBV7-2, with a possible D match to TRBD1 (5 bases). The CDR3 is 14 residues long. Germline V lookup: CDR1 SGHTA, CDR2 FQGNSA. Trimming pared 3 bases from V and 4 bases from J, leaving 9 bases between. This chain's CDR3 is CASSFTGDNEKLFF. DNA of the CDR3: TGTGCCAGCAGCTTCACAGGAGATAATGAAAAACTGTTTTTT.

This clone has just a few counts. The V gene is TRBV28, the J gene TRBJ2-7; D may be TRBD2 (6 bases). Germline CDR1 and CDR2: MDHEN and SYDVKM. This CDR3 is 14 amino acids long. V was clipped by 8 bases and J by 2 bases, with 16 bases between them. Here the CDR3 DNA reads TGTGCCAGCTTCGAAGCGGGCCTAGCCTACGAGCAGTACTTC. Translating it yields CASFEAGLAYEQYF.

The J gene is TRBJ2-1, the V gene TRBV11-3; D gene uncertain. CDR1 is SGHNT and CDR2 is YENEEA in the germline V gene. This CDR3 comprises 12 residues. Trimming cost V 4 bases and J 7 bases, with 8 bases left between them. Here the CDR3 reads CASSSVPNEQFF. The CDR3 DNA sequence: TGTGCCAGCAGCTCAGTACCGAATGAGCAGTTCTTC.

The chain has TRBV23-1 and TRBJ1-5; maybe TRBD1 (5 bases). Being an ORF, TRBV23-1 has a function that is uncertain. The V and J ends lost 3 bases and 5 bases respectively, with 8 bases between them. The CDR3 contains 13 residues. The CDR3 bases are TGCGCCAGCAGTCACCCCAGGGATCAGCCCCAGCATTTT. Translated, it gives CASSHPRDQPQHF.

This chain links TRBV6-1 with TRBJ2-7; a weak D match, TRBD2 (5 bases). V shed 1 base and J shed 4 bases, with 14 bases lying between them. The CDR3 sequence is 15 residues long. Germline CDR1 MNHNS, CDR2 SASEGT. The CDR3 DNA reads as TGTGCCAGCAGTGAAGTCGTGGGAGTGGTTTACGAGCAGTACTTC. Translation: CASSEVVGVVYEQYF.